The 14 T cell receptor beta chains given below trace back to one sample, sequenced in a study of cytomegalovirus exposure and HLA in healthy donors. Primers included in the PCR were 60 Vbeta and 13 Jbeta primers. The protocol was immunoSEQ multiplex PCR, while the TCRdb copy is restricted to in-frame clones and leaves out a portion. The sample includes about 200,000 clones, 82% of them seen just once. Sequencing used PBMCs. The receptors were sampled from a woman aged 45-65 years in good health and CMV-seropositive.

The J gene is TRBJ1-4, the V gene TRBV7-9, with D possibly matching TRBD1 (6 bases). With 5 bases removed from V and 7 bases from J, the gap between germline ends came to 17 bases. This CDR3 region has 15 residues. Per the germline V gene, CDR1 is SEHNR and CDR2 is FQNEAQ (reference sequence). CDR3 nucleotides: TGTGCCAGCAGCCGGGGGCGGGGGAGAGGTGAAAAACTGTTTTTT. It is translated as CASSRGRGRGEKLFF.

For the CDR3, the DNA is TGCGCCAGCAGCCAAGTCGAAACGGGGGGGAGGAGACAGAGCGCCCTTCAGCCCCAGCATTTT. It encodes CASSQVETGGRRQSALQPQHF. The chain combines TRBV4-3 with TRBJ1-5, with a weak D call TRBD1 (5 bases). V was pared by 1 base and J by 6 bases, with 31 bases between. CDR3 length: 21 amino acids. Germline assignment: CDR1 LGHNA and CDR2 YSLEER.

The chain carries TRBV9 and TRBJ2-5; 7 nucleotides line up with TRBD1. The J call is in doubt because the DNA end fits TRBJ2-7 better. The CDR3 length is 13 residues. In germline, CDR1 is SGDLS, CDR2 YYNGEE. The CDR3 region is CASSGTAFGEQYF. CDR3 coding DNA: TGTGCCAGCTCCGGGACAGCCTTCGGCGAGCAGTACTTC.

This chain connects TRBV2 to TRBJ2-1; 8 positions match TRBD1. The CDR3 has 15 amino acids. V lost 5 bases to trimming and J lost 3 bases; unmatched junction nucleotides: 6. Germline values: CDR1 SNHLY, CDR2 FYNNEI. CDR3 region: CASSTSGTGYNEQFF. The CDR3 nucleotides are TGTGCCAGCAGTACTTCCGGGACAGGCTACAATGAGCAGTTCTTC.

V is TRBV13 and J is TRBJ2-7, with 7 bases matching TRBD1. CDR1 is PRHDT, CDR2 FYEKMQ, per germline (reference sequence). Unmatched junction bases numbered 1, after V lost 6 bases and J lost 2 bases. This CDR3 spans 12 amino acids. The CDR3 DNA reads TGTGCCAGCAGACAGGGGCCCTACGAGCAGTACTTC. Encoded protein: CASRQGPYEQYF.

This clone was detected only a few times. The chain recombines TRBV7-9 with TRBJ2-2, with D possibly TRBD2 on 6 matching bases. In germline, CDR1 is SEHNR, CDR2 FQNEAQ (reference sequence). The length of the CDR3 is 16 residues. V lost 2 bases and J lost 4, with 14 bases in between. In nucleotides, the CDR3 is TGTGCCAGCAGCTTAAACGGGAGTCCCGTCACCGGGGAGCTGTTTTTT. This gives the protein CASSLNGSPVTGELFF.

V and J are TRBV2 and TRBJ2-7; weak D call: TRBD1 (6 bases). The V and J ends lost 4 bases and 6 bases respectively, with 10 bases between them. This CDR3 contains 12 residues. From germline, CDR1 is SNHLY and CDR2 FYNNEI. The CDR3, as DNA: TGTGCCAGCAGTGGGACAGTCTCCGAGCAGTACTTC. Translating gives CASSGTVSEQYF.

The chain carries TRBV19 and TRBJ1-5; no reliable D call. The germline CDR1 and CDR2 sequences are LNHDA and SQIVND (reference sequence). The V and J ends lost 7 bases and 2 bases respectively, with 15 bases between them. This CDR3 is 15 amino acids long. CDR3 nucleotides: TGTGCCAGTACCACATTCAGGAGGGGCAATCAGCCCCAGCATTTT. Its protein is CASTTFRRGNQPQHF.

This chain uses TRBV2 with TRBJ2-3; 7 nucleotides line up with TRBD2. Germline assignment: CDR1 SNHLY and CDR2 FYNNEI. The CDR3 extends over 16 amino acids. Trimming at V came to 7 bases and at J to 4 bases, leaving 14 bases not matched to a gene. CDR3 bases: TGTGCCAGCAAAAGTCAGCGGGGCCGGGGGGCAGATACGCAGTATTTT. This sequence encodes CASKSQRGRGADTQYF. The whole variable domain, remainder taken from reference TRBV2 and TRBJ2-3, is EPEVTQTPSHQVTQMGQEVILRCVPISNHLYFYWYRQILGQKVEFLVSFYNNEISEKSEIFDDQFSVERPDGSNFTLKIRSTKLEDSAMYFCASKSQRGRGADTQYFGPGTRLTVL.

The J gene is TRBJ1-4, the V gene TRBV15; D is uncertain. Germline V CDR1 and CDR2: LNHNV, YYDKDF (reference sequence). Trimming shortened V by 0 bases and J by 5 bases, and 7 bases separated the two germline ends. This CDR3 has 14 residues. The CDR3 sequence is CATSRESLNEKLFF. The CDR3 DNA is TGTGCCACCAGCAGAGAGTCCTTAAATGAAAAACTGTTTTTT.

This chain connects TRBV15 to TRBJ1-4; 8 bases match TRBD1. The V gene end was trimmed by 5 bases and the J gene end by 8 bases; junction bases not matched to a gene: 7. The length of the CDR3 is 14 residues. Per the germline V gene, CDR1 is LNHNV and CDR2 is YYDKDF (reference sequence). Here the CDR3 DNA reads TGTGCCACCAGCGCCCGGACAGGGAAGGAAAAACTGTTTTTT. Translated: CATSARTGKEKLFF.

The chain recombines TRBV6-1 with TRBJ2-1; the match to TRBD2 covers 13 bases. This CDR3 contains 15 residues. Germline CDR1 reads MNHNS; CDR2 reads SASEGT. Trimming at V came to 4 bases and at J to 8 bases, leaving 5 bases not matched to a gene. The CDR3 reads CASSGGLAGTDEQFF. CDR3 nucleotides: TGTGCCAGCAGTGGGGGACTAGCGGGGACGGATGAGCAGTTCTTC.

The V gene is TRBV30, the J gene TRBJ2-7; a possible D gene is TRBD1 (5 bases). From germline, CDR1 is GTSNPN and CDR2 SVGIG (reference sequence). The CDR3 contains 11 residues. V shed 6 bases and J shed 3 bases, with 9 bases lying between them. CDR3 protein: CACAQGYEQYF. The CDR3 bases are TGTGCCTGCGCCCAGGGCTACGAGCAGTACTTC.

A single count supports this clone. This rearrangement joins TRBV6-4 to TRBJ2-1; 8 bases are a match to TRBD2. Germline V gene data show CDR1 as MRHNA and CDR2 as SNTAGT. The CDR3 runs 14 residues. J lost 2 bases, V lost 8 bases, and 5 bases had no gene match. The CDR3 loop reads CASSATSAYNEQFF. CDR3 bases: TGTGCCAGCTCCGCGACTAGCGCCTACAATGAGCAGTTCTTC.